This T cell receptor beta chain was sequenced in a study of cytomegalovirus exposure and HLA in healthy donors. Study-level results: Many donors carried some public TCRs, although rarity characterized most TCR sequences. The authors listed over 150 TCR beta chains as cytomegalovirus-associated.

This clone was observed once. Its antigen is not known. Only in-frame clones appear in the TCRdb table, and some are missing; sequencing was by immunoSEQ multiplex PCR. The data contain some 140,000 clones, more than 70% of them singletons. The V end lost 2 bases, the J end lost 1 base, and 5 bases lay between the germline ends. Germline loops: CDR1 MNHEY, CDR2 SMNVEV (reference sequence). The CDR3 has 13 amino acids. The chain has TRBV27 and TRBJ1-1; D gene uncertain. The clonotype originates from a human donor in good health. What was sequenced was PBMCs. The CDR3 DNA is TGTGCCAGCAGTTTAGGTAGGAACACTGAAGCTTTCTTT. Translation: CASSLGRNTEAFF.